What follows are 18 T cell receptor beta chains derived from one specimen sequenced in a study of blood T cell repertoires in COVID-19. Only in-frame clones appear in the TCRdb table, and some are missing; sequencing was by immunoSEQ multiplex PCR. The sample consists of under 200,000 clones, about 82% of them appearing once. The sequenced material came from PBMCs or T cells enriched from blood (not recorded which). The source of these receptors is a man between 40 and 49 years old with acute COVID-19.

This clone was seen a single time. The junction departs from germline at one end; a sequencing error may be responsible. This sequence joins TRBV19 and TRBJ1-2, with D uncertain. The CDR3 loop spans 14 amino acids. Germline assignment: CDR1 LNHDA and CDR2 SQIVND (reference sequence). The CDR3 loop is CASNQGFANYGYSF. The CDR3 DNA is TGTGCCAGTAATCAAGGTTTTGCTAACTATGGCTACTCCTTC. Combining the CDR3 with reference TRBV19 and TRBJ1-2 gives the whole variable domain DGGITQSPKYLFRKEGQNVTLSCEQNLNHDAMYWYRQDPGQGLRLIYYSQIVNDFQKGDIAEGYSVSREKKESFPLTVTSAQKNPTAFYLCASNQGFANYGYSFGSGTRLTVV.

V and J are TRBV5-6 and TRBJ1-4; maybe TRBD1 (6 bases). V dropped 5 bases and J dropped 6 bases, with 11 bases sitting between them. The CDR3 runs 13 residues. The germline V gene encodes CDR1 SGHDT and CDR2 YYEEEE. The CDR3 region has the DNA TGTGCCAGCAGTGGGTGGACAGATGAAAAACTGTTTTTT. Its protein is CASSGWTDEKLFF.

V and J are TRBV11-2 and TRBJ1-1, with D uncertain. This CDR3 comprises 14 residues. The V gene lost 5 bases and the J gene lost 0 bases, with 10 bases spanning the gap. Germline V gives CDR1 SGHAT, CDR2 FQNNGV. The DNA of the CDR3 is TGTGCCAGCAGCGACCCGGGAGTGAACACTGAAGCTTTCTTT. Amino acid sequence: CASSDPGVNTEAFF.

This CDR3 is CASSQDMRNEQFF. The CDR3 DNA reads as TGTGCCAGCAGCCAAGATATGCGGAATGAGCAGTTCTTC. The chain links TRBV14 to TRBJ2-1; D remains ambiguous. Germline CDR1 reads SGHDN; CDR2 reads FVKESK. This CDR3 is 13 amino acids long. Trimming shortened V by 0 bases and J by 7 bases, and 7 bases separated the two germline ends. Looking up the rest from reference TRBV14 and TRBJ2-1 gives the full variable domain: EAGVTQFPSHSVIEKGQTVTLRCDPISGHDNLYWYRRVMGKEIKFLLHFVKESKQDESGMPNNRFLAERTGGTYSTLKVQPAELEDSGVYFCASSQDMRNEQFFGPGTRLTVL.

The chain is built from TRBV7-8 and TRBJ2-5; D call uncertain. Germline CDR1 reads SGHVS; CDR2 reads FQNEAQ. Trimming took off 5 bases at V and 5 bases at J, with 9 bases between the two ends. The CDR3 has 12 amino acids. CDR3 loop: CASSLSTETQYF. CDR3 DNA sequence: TGTGCCAGCAGCCTCAGTACCGAGACCCAGTACTTC.

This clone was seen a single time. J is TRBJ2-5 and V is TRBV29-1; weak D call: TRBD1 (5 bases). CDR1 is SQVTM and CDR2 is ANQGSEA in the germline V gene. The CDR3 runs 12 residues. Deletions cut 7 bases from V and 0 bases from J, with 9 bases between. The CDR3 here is CSAEDNQETQYF. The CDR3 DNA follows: TGCAGCGCCGAGGACAACCAAGAGACCCAGTACTTC.

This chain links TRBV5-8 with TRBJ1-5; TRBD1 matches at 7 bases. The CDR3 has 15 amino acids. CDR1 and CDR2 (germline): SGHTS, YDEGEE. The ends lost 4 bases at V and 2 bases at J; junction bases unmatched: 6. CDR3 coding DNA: TGTGCCAGCAGCCCCGAGGGGGCGCGCAATCAGCCCCAGCATTTT. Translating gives CASSPEGARNQPQHF.

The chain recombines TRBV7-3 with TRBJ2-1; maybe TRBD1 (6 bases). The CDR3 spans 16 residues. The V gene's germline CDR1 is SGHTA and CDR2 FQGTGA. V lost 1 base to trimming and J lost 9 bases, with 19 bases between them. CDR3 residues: CASSLNPDRVQGEQFF. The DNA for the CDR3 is TGTGCCAGCAGCTTAAACCCCGACAGAGTACAGGGTGAGCAGTTCTTC.

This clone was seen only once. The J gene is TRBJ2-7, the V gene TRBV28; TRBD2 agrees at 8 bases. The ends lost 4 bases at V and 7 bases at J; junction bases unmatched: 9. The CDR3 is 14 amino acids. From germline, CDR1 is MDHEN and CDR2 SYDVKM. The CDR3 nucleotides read TGTGCCAGCAGTTCACCTAGCGGGCGGTGGGAGCAGTACTTC. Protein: CASSSPSGRWEQYF.

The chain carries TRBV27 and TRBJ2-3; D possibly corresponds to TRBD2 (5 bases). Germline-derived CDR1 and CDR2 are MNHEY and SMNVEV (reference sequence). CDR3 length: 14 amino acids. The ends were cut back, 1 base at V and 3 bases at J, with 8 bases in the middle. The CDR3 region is CASSLFRLTDTQYF. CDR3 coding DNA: TGTGCCAGCAGTTTATTCAGACTAACAGATACGCAGTATTTT.

This CDR3 is CATSVRDRIYNEQFF. The CDR3 DNA follows: TGTGCCACCAGTGTCAGGGACAGGATATACAATGAGCAGTTCTTC. The J gene is TRBJ2-1, the V gene TRBV24-1; 8 bases are shared with TRBD1. The CDR3 is made up of 15 amino acids. Germline V gene data show CDR1 as KGHDR and CDR2 as SFDVKD. V shed 5 bases and J 4 bases; nucleotides not matched to a gene: 6.

The CDR3 DNA sequence: TGCGCCAGCAGCTTAGATTCACAGGGATTCTACGAGCAGTACTTC. Translation gives CASSLDSQGFYEQYF. The rearrangement joins TRBV5-1 to TRBJ2-7; a possible D gene is TRBD1 (6 bases). The V gene's germline CDR1 is SGHRS and CDR2 YFSETQ. Trimming removed 2 bases at V and 3 bases at J, with 15 bases between. The CDR3 covers 15 residues.

The CDR3 DNA is TGCGCCAGCAGCCTCCAAGGGGGACAGACTCTTTTGACCTTC. This codes for CASSLQGGQTLLTF. The genes are TRBV5-1 and TRBJ1-2; TRBD1 matches at 7 bases. There are 14 residues in the CDR3. Germline V CDR1 and CDR2: SGHRS, YFSETQ. The trim removed 4 bases at V and 14 bases at J, leaving 17 bases unmatched.

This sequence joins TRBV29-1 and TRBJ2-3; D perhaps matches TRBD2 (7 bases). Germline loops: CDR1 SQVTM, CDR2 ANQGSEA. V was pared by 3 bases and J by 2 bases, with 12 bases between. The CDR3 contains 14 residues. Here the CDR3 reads CSVDAGANTDTQYF. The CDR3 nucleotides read TGCAGCGTTGACGCGGGGGCCAACACAGATACGCAGTATTTT.

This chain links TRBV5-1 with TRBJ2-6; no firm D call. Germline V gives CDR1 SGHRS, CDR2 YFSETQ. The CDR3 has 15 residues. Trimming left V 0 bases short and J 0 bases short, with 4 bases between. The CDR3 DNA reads TGCGCCAGCAGCTTGGTAGTCTCTGGGGCCAACGTCCTGACTTTC. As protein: CASSLVVSGANVLTF.

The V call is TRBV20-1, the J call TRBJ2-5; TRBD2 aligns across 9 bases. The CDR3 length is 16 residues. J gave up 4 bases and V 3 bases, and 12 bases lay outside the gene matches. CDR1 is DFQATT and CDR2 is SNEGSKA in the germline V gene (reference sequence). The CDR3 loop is CSASPPRAGGLETQYF. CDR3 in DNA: TGCAGTGCTAGTCCCCCCCGAGCGGGAGGATTAGAGACCCAGTACTTC.

The CDR3 sequence: CASSHRDRGLSPLHF. The CDR3 DNA follows: TGTGCCAGCAGCCACCGGGACAGGGGTCTTTCACCCCTCCACTTT. V and J are TRBV7-2 and TRBJ1-6; 10 bases fit TRBD1. Germline lookup yields CDR1 SGHTA and CDR2 FQGNSA. The CDR3 sequence is 15 residues long. Trimming took 5 bases from V and 9 from J; bases not matched to a gene: 7.

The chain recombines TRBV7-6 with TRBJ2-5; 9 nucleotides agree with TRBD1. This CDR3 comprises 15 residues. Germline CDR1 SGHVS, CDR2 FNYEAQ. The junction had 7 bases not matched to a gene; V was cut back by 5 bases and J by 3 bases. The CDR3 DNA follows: TGTGCCAGCAGCCGTACTCGGACAGGGGAAGAGACCCAGTACTTC. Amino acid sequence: CASSRTRTGEETQYF.